The sequence of this T cell receptor (beta chain) was determined in a study of molecular identifiers for immune sequencing clone quantification. Notes on the study in general: Highly expanded clones may be undercounted when identical TCR molecules share barcodes. Amid around 900,000 naive cells, spiked Jurkat TCR RNA from one cell was reportedly still detectable.

MiXCR, run by TCRdb on the PCR reads, gives a single entry per CDR3 protein. The table shows roughly 630,000 distinct CDR3 sequences, with less than 30% occurring only once. In regard to this clonotype: Its antigen is still unknown.

This CDR3 spans 16 amino acids. With 0 bases removed from V and 3 bases from J, the gap between germline ends came to 12 bases. Germline CDR1 and CDR2: SGHAT and FQNNGV. This TCR derives from a human donor in good health. Some libraries in this study had Jurkat cell RNA spiked in. V usage is TRBV11-2 and J usage is TRBJ1-3; unclear D gene. Sample: naive CD8+ T cells from blood, with Jurkat cell RNA spiked in. Subset in this sample: FACS-sorted CD8+CD4-CCR7+CD45RA+ naive T cells. The DNA of the CDR3 is TGTGCCAGCAGCTTAGAAGGAGGGATGTTTGGAAACACCATATATTTT. This translates into CASSLEGGMFGNTIYF.